What follows is one T cell receptor (beta chain) and its context. These data are taken from a study of shared T cell receptors in the human thymus. Generated by immunoSEQ multiplex PCR, the TCRdb table keeps only in-frame clones and is missing some. The sample contains about 660,000 clones, approximately 90% of which appear only once. The data were also submitted as part of a second study, on human thymus T cells.

This TCR came from a boy in the first two years of life with a congenital heart defect. Sequencing was carried out using thymocytes.

The CDR3 DNA follows: TGTGCTTTGGGGGCTAGAGGCTCCTACGAGCAGTACTTC. It encodes CALGARGSYEQYF. This chain joins TRBV28 and TRBJ2-7; a weak D match, TRBD1 (6 bases). The CDR3 consists of 13 residues. In germline, CDR1 is MDHEN, CDR2 SYDVKM.